This T cell receptor (beta chain) is drawn from a study of cytomegalovirus exposure and HLA in healthy donors. In the study overall: From HLA-typed donors, an early data release held 70 million to 100 million unique TCRs. Among the 300 to 500 donors who were genotyped, approximately 84% fell in the genetic ancestry cluster that is associated with self-reported Caucasian donors.

PCR was performed using 60 Vbeta and 13 Jbeta primers. Sequenced by immunoSEQ multiplex PCR; TCRdb stores in-frame clones only, minus some. The sample gives 200,000 to 250,000 clones, 85% to 90% of which show up once; 0.9% to 1.1% is in the top ten. To note about this clone: Its antigen remains unidentified.

J was trimmed by 2 bases and V by 7 bases; bases with no gene match: 3. CDR3 length: 15 amino acids. Germline V gene sequence: CDR1 MNHEY, CDR2 SVGAGI. Overall study findings and caveats: Earlier analysis yielded a pattern in which most TCR beta V segments were productive about 90% or about 30% of the time. Roughly uniform sequencing depth across donors was assumed, possibly incorrectly.

The sequence was collected from a woman aged 18 to 35 in good health and CMV-seronegative. Specimen: PBMCs. The chain combines TRBV6-5 with TRBJ2-7; 15 bases line up with TRBD2. CDR3: CASTRTSGGAYEQYF. The CDR3 DNA sequence: TGTGCCAGCACTAGGACTAGCGGGGGGGCCTACGAGCAGTACTTC.